This record looks at one T cell receptor (beta chain) sequence and its context. This sample is drawn from a study of T cells in Graves' hyperthyroidism and ophthalmopathy. This CDR3 region has 14 residues. Germline-derived CDR1 and CDR2 are SEHNR and FQNEAQ (reference sequence). V was cut by 1 base and J by 6 bases, with 12 bases left in between. The cohort's ophthalmopathy patients, a group with duration under 3 months, had a Clinical Activity Score of at least 3 and a NOSPECS grade of at least 4. Amplification of TCR beta CDR3 regions used RNA as the template. TCR CDR3 regions were first amplified by RT-PCR with HTBI primers. TCRdb redid the calling of the multiplex PCR reads with MiXCR, one entry per CDR3 protein. Among roughly 500,000 distinct CDR3 sequences listed, under 25% were seen once.

J is TRBJ1-2 and V is TRBV7-9, with a possible D match to TRBD1 (6 bases). The sequenced sample consisted of blood. The receptor was isolated from an older woman with Graves' ophthalmopathy. The CDR3 bases are TGTGCCAGCAGCTTAGGAGGGGGGCTAGATGGCTACACCTTC. It encodes CASSLGGGLDGYTF. Variable domain in full (rest from reference TRBV7-9 and TRBJ1-2): DTGVSQNPRHKITKRGQNVTFRCDPISEHNRLYWYRQTLGQGPEFLTYFQNEAQLEKSRLLSDRFSAERPKGSFSTLEIQRTEQGDSAMYLCASSLGGGLDGYTFGSGTRLTVV.